This T cell receptor (beta chain) was identified during a study of T-cell memory formation after mild COVID-19. Overall study findings and caveats: The appearance of some responding clones in pre-infection memory suggested that cross-reactive memory joined. SARS-CoV-2 specificity of second-wave clones peaking day 37 was unconfirmed. Contracting clones localized mainly to CM and EM when CD4+ and mainly to EMRA when CD8+.

MiXCR, run by TCRdb on the 5' RACE reads, gives a single entry per CDR3 protein. The repertoire holds 500,000 to 550,000 distinct CDR3 sequences, roughly 20% seen once, with roughly an eighth in the top ten. The CDR3 covers 13 residues. V was trimmed by 3 bases and J by 0 bases, leaving 7 bases between them. Germline CDR1 SQVTM, CDR2 ANQGSEA. Note on this clonotype: The target antigen is unknown.

The chain combines TRBV29-1 with TRBJ2-3; D is undetermined. The receptor comes from an adult woman who had mild COVID-19 (a few samples of this study predate the infection). Cell type and time point are not known. The specimen sequenced was PBMCs or a T cell subset sorted from them (not recorded which). The CDR3 spells CSVEVVSTDTQYF. In nucleotides, the CDR3 is TGCAGCGTTGAGGTCGTTAGCACAGATACGCAGTATTTT.